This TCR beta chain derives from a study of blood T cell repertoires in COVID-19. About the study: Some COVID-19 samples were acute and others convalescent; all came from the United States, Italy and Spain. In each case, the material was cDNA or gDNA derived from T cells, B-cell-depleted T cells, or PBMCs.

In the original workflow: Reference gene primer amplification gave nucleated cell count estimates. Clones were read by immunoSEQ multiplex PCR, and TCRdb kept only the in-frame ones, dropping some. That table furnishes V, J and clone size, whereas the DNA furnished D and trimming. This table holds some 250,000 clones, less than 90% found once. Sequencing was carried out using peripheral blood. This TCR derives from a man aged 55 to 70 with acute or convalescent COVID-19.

DNA for the CDR3: TGTGCCAGCAGCCTAGCGGGAGGGTCCCAGGAAGAGCAGTTCTTC. This codes for CASSLAGGSQEEQFF. The chain uses TRBV28 and TRBJ2-1, with 12 bases aligning to TRBD2. Germline loops: CDR1 MDHEN, CDR2 SYDVKM. The CDR3 is 15 amino acids. The V and J ends lost 6 bases and 10 bases, in that order; junction bases with no gene match: 10.